This T cell receptor beta chain was retrieved from a study of a mutant IDH1 vaccine in newly diagnosed glioma. Study background: In some groups vaccination began 4-6 weeks post-radiotherapy; others received it with temozolomide. Patients had received radiotherapy, temozolomide, or both previously, most receiving both.

This clone was counted a few times. Its target is unknown. The time point: week 5, during vaccination. Each dose of the vaccine consisted of 300 ug of mutant IDH1 20-mer peptide, with topical imiquimod. TCRdb keeps only in-frame clones here, not all; method: immunoSEQ multiplex PCR. The sample has about 59,000 clones, 85% to 90% seen once. Findings and caveats of the study: Pseudoprogression appeared independent of alterations in top peripheral clonotypes.

Germline V gene data show CDR1 as SGHTA and CDR2 as FQGTGA. The CDR3 is 15 amino acids. The ends were cut back, 4 bases at V and 2 bases at J, with 12 bases in the middle. The source was PBMCs, collected from a glioma patient whose treatment included an IDH1 peptide vaccine. V gene TRBV7-3 combines with J gene TRBJ2-4; possibly TRBD1 or TRBD2 for D (5 bases each). The clonotype comes from a woman aged 40-49 years with glioma. The CDR3 region has the DNA TGTGCCAGCAGCTCACCCGAGGGGACCAAAAACATTCAGTACTTC. This sequence encodes CASSSPEGTKNIQYF.